This T cell receptor beta chain was identified during a study of T cell repertoires in cytomegalovirus infection. Turning to the study itself: In public TCR beta signatures, there were indications of both CMV infection and matching HLA type. Study conclusions and caveats: Public TCR beta family frequency separated CMV-and-HLA carriers, including in an independent cohort. Ex vivo responses were dominated by HLA-C-restricted CMV-specific TCR beta clonotypes.

TCRdb re-called the reads with MiXCR, one entry per CDR3 protein. The data contain some 700,000 distinct CDR3 sequences, 35% to 40% of them seen just once; the ten biggest clones take up around 3%. This CDR3 contains 15 residues. Germline CDR1 reads MNHEY; CDR2 reads SMNVEV (reference sequence). V gave up 5 bases and J gave up 6 bases; unmatched junction bases: 9. This clonotype was counted a few times. Its matching antigen is unknown. This clonotype originated in a human donor in good health (CMV status not recorded). Some clones in this sample may be carry-over from other donors' samples. This chain links TRBV27 with TRBJ2-1; 8 bases are a match to TRBD1. Sequenced sample: PBMCs. The DNA for the CDR3 is TGTGCCAGCAGTGAGGACAGGGTAACTGGCAATGAGCAGTTCTTC. It translates to CASSEDRVTGNEQFF.